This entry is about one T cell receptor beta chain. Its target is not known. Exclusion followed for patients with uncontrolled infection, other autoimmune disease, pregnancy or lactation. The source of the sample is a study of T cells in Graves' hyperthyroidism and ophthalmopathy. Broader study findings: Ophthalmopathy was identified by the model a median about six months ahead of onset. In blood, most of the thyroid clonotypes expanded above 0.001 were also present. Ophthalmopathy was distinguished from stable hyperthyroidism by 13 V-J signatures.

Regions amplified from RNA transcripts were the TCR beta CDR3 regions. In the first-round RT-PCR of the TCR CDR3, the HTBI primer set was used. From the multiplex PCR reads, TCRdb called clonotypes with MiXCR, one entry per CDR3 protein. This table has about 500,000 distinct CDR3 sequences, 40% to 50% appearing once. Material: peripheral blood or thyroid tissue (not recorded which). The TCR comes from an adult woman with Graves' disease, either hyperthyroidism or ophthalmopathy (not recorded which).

The CDR3 sequence is CASSYGDGQPQHF. The CDR3 nucleotides read TGTGCCAGCAGTTACGGGGATGGCCAGCCCCAGCATTTT. The chain is built from TRBV6-2 or TRBV6-3 and TRBJ1-5; D is unclear. Trimming removed 2 bases from V and 7 bases from J, with 9 bases in between. This CDR3 is 13 amino acids long. Germline V gene data show CDR1 as MNHEY and CDR2 as SVGEGT.